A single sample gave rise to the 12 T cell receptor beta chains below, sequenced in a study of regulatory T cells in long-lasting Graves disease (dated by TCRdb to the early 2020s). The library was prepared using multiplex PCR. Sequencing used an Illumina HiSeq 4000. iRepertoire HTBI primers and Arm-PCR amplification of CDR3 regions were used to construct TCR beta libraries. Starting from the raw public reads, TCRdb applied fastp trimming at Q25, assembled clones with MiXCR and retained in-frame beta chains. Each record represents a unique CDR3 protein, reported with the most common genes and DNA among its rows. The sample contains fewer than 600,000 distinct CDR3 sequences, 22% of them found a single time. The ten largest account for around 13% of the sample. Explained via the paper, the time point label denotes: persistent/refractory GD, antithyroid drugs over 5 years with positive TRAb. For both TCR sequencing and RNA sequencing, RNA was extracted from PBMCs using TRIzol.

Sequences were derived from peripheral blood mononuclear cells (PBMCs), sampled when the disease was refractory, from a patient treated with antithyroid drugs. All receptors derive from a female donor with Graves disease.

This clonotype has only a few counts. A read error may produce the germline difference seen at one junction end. In DNA form, the CDR3 reads TGTGCCAGCAGTTTAGGGGCATCCTCCTACAATGAGCAGTTCTTC. As protein: CASSLGASSYNEQFF. The genes are TRBV7-8 and TRBJ2-1; D may be TRBD1 (5 bases). CDR3 length equals 15 residues. The germline CDR1 and CDR2 sequences are SGHVS and FQNEAQ.

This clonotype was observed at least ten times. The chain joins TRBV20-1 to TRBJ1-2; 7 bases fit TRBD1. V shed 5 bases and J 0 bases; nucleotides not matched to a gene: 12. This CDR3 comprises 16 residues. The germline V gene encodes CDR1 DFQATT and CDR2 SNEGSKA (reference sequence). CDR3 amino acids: CSAHTTGTAANYGYTF. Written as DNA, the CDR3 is TGCAGTGCTCACACTACCGGGACAGCAGCTAACTATGGCTACACCTTC.

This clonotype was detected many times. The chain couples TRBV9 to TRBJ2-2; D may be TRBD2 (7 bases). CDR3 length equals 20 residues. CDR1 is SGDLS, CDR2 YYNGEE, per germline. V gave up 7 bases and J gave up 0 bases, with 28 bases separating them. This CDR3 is CASAGTYPRGGRSNTGELFF. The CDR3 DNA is TGTGCCAGCGCCGGGACCTACCCTCGCGGGGGCCGTTCGAACACCGGGGAGCTGTTTTTT.

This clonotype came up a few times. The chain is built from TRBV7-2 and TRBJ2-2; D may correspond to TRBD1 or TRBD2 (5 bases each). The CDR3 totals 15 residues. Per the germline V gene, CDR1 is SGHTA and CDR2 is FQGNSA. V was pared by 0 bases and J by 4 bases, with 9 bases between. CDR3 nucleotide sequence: TGTGCCAGCAGCTTAGCTTCTGGGGGCACCGGGGAGCTGTTTTTT. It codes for CASSLASGGTGELFF. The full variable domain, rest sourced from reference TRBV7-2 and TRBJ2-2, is GAGVSQSPSNKVTEKGKDVELRCDPISGHTALYWYRQSLGQGLEFLIYFQGNSAPDKSGLPSDRFSAERTGGSVSTLTIQRTQQEDSAVYLCASSLASGGTGELFFGEGSRLTVL.

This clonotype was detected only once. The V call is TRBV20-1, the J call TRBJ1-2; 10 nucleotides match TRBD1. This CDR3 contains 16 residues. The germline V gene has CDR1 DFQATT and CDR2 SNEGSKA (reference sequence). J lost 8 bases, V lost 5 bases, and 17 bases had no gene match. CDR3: CSAEEGTGVQQRGYTF. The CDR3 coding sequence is TGCAGTGCTGAAGAGGGGACAGGGGTTCAACAAAGAGGCTACACCTTC.

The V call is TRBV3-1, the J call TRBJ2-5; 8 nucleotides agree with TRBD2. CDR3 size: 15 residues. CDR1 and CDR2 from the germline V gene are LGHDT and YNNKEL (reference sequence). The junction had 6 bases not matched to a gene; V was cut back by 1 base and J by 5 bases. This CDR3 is CASSQGSGSGETQYF. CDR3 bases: TGTGCCAGCAGCCAAGGAAGCGGGAGTGGCGAGACCCAGTACTTC.

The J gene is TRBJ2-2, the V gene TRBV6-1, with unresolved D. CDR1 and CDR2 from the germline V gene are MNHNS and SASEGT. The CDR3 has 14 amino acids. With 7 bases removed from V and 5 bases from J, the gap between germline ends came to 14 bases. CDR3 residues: CASTDVGNTGELFF. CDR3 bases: TGTGCCAGCACGGACGTGGGAAATACCGGGGAGCTGTTTTTT.

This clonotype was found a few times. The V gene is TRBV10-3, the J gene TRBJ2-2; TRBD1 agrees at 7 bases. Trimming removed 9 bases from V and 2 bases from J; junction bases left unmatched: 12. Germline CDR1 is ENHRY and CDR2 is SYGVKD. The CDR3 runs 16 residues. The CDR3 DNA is TGTGCCATGGGACAGACCCAGGCTAGAAACACCGGGGAGCTGTTTTTT. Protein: CAMGQTQARNTGELFF.

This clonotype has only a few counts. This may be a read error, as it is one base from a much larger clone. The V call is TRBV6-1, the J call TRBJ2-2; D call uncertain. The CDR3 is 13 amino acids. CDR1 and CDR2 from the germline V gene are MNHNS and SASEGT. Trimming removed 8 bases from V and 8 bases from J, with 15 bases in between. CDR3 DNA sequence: TGTGCCAGCCGTGGCGAGAGATCTGGGGAGCTGTTTTTT. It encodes CASRGERSGELFF.

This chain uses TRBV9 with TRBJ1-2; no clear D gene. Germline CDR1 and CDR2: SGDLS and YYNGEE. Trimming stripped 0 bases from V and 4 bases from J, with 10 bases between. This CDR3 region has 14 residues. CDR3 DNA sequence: TGTGCCAGCAGCGTAGATTCAGCCCTCTATGGCTACACCTTC. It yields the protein CASSVDSALYGYTF.

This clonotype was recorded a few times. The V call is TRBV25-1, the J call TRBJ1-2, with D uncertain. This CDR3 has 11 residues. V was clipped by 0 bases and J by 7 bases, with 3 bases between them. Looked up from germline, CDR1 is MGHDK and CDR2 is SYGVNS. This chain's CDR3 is CASSEYGGYTF. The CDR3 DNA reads TGTGCCAGCAGTGAATATGGTGGCTACACCTTC.

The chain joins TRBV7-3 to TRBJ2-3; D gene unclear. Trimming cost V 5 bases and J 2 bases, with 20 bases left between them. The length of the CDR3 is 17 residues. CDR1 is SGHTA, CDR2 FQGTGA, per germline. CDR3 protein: CASSLLFLRVLTDTQYF. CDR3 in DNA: TGTGCCAGCAGCCTGTTATTTCTGAGAGTCCTCACAGATACGCAGTATTTT.